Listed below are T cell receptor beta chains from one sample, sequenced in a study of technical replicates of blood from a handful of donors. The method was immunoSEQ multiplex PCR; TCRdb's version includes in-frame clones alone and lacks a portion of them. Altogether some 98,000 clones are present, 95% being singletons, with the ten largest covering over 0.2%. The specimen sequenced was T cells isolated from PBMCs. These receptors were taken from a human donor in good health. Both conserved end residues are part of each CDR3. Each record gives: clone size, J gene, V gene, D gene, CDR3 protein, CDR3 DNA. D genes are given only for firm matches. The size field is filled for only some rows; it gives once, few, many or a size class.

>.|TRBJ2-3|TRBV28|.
CASTMDSTHTQYF
TGTGCCAGCACTATGGACTCCACACATACGCAGTATTTT
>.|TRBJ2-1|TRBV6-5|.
CASSYRGFLSDEQFF
TGTGCCAGCAGTTACAGGGGATTTTTGTCCGATGAGCAGTTCTTC
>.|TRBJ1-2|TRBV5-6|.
CASSLPGLKLGGYTF
TGTGCCAGCAGCTTGCCAGGATTGAAGTTAGGAGGCTACACCTTC
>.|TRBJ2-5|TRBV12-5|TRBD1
CASGMDREETQYF
TGTGCTAGTGGGATGGACAGGGAAGAGACCCAGTACTTC
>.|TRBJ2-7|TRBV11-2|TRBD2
CASLAGESYEQYF
TGTGCCAGCTTAGCGGGGGAATCCTACGAGCAGTACTTC
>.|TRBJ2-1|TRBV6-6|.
CASSPGSSYNEQFF
TGTGCCAGCAGTCCCGGTAGCTCCTACAATGAGCAGTTCTTC
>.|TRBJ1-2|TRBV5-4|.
CASRKQGIYGYTF
TGTGCCAGCAGGAAACAGGGTATCTATGGCTACACCTTC
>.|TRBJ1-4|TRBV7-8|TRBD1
CASSLLRQGPNEKLFF
TGTGCCAGCAGCCTTTTAAGACAGGGACCGAATGAAAAACTGTTTTTT
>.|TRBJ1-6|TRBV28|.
CASSFEGVSYNSPLHF
TGTGCCAGCAGTTTTGAAGGGGTCTCCTATAATTCACCCCTCCACTTT
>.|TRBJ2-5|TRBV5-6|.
CASSLGGVEETQYF
TGTGCCAGCAGCTTGGGGGGGGTAGAAGAGACCCAGTACTTC
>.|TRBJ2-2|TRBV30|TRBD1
CAWRLQGASGELFF
TGTGCCTGGCGCTTACAGGGGGCTTCCGGGGAGCTGTTTTTT
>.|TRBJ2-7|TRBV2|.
CASSVRNEQYF
TGTGCCAGCAGCGTCAGGAACGAGCAGTACTTC
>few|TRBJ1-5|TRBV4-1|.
CASSRQMSGGSSNQPQHF
TGCGCCAGCAGCCGCCAAATGTCGGGGGGATCTAGCAATCAGCCCCAGCATTTT
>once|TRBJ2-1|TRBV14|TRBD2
CASSQDGLGLAGVIEGRNEQFF
TGTGCCAGCAGCCAAGACGGGTTGGGACTGGCGGGAGTAATCGAAGGTAGGAATGAGCAGTTCTTC
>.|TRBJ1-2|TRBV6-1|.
CASTRGDANYGYTF
TGTGCCAGCACCCGAGGAGACGCCAACTATGGCTACACCTTC
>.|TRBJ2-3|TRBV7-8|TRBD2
CASSLFGLAVETDTQYF
TGTGCCAGCAGCTTATTCGGACTAGCGGTCGAAACAGATACGCAGTATTTT
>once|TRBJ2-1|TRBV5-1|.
CASSQIFQRTNYNEQFF
TGCGCCAGCAGTCAAATCTTCCAGCGGACCAACTACAATGAGCAGTTCTTC
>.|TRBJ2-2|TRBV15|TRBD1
CATSNRDRGYTGELFF
TGTGCCACCAGCAACCGGGACAGGGGATACACCGGGGAGCTGTTTTTT
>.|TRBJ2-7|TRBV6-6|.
CASRVQLGDSYEQYF
TGTGCCAGCAGGGTCCAACTCGGGGACTCCTACGAGCAGTACTTC
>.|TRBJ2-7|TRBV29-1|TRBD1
CSVFGGGTGSYEQYF
TGCAGCGTTTTTGGGGGTGGGACAGGATCCTACGAGCAGTACTTC
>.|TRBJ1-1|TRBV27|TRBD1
CASSVNRDRGTEAFF
TGTGCCAGCAGCGTCAACCGGGACAGGGGCACTGAAGCTTTCTTT
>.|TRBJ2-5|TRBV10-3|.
CAISEHRELETQYF
TGTGCCATCAGTGAGCACAGGGAGTTGGAGACCCAGTACTTC
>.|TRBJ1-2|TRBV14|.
CASSYYGAYGYTF
TGTGCCAGCAGCTACTACGGAGCTTATGGCTACACCTTC
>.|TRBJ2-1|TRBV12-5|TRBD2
CASGLGLAGVSYNEQFF
TGTGCTAGTGGTTTAGGACTAGCGGGAGTGTCCTACAATGAGCAGTTCTTC